What follows are 7 T cell receptor beta chains derived from one specimen sequenced in a study of T cell clusters in autoimmune cytopenias (dated by TCRdb to between 2019 and 2020). Instrument used: Illumina MiSeq. TRB rearrangements were amplified by multiplex PCR using a touch-down protocol with TRB-A and TRB-B primer pools mixed in one tube. TCRdb reprocessed the sequencing reads and holds a single record per CDR3 protein sequence, with no DNA. The sample's table lists a count of 7,000 to 9,000 distinct CDR3 sequences. Approximately 31% of the sample is held by the ten biggest clonotypes. Each sample's TRB amplification started from 200 to 300 ng of peripheral blood genomic DNA, which corresponds to approximately 37,500 genome equivalents. This sample was shared with a second study, whose subject was T cell repertoires in aging, cancer and after chemotherapy.

Sequencing was performed on peripheral blood. All receptors derive from a human donor with an autoimmune cytopenia or autoimmune hepatitis (not recorded which).

Its frequency marks this clonotype as medium-sized (0.01 to 0.1%). The chain carries TRBV20-1 and TRBJ2-5. CDR3 length equals 12 residues. Germline-derived CDR1 and CDR2 are DFQATT and SNEGSKA (reference sequence). CDR3 protein: CSARPYLETQYF.

The V and J genes are TRBV6-5 and TRBJ1-4; the D call from TCRdb, TRBD1, cannot be confirmed without DNA. The germline gives CDR1 MNHEY, CDR2 SVGAGI. This CDR3 region has 16 residues. Here the CDR3 reads CATLPGQGGIREKLFF.

The J gene is TRBJ2-2, the V gene TRBV7-9; TCRdb reports TRBD1, a call that lacks DNA to check it against. Germline CDR1 SEHNR, CDR2 FQNEAQ (reference sequence). The CDR3 is 15 residues long. The CDR3 spells CASSSGQGYTGELFF.

The CDR3 sequence is CASSLGLVRGINYGYTF. J is TRBJ1-2 and V is TRBV5-1. The CDR3 is made up of 17 amino acids. The germline CDR1 and CDR2 sequences are SGHRS and YFSETQ. The full variable domain, completed using reference TRBV5-1 and TRBJ1-2, is KAGVTQTPRYLIKTRGQQVTLSCSPISGHRSVSWYQQTPGQGLQFLFEYFSETQRNKGNFPGRFSGRQFSNSRSEMNVSTLELGDSALYLCASSLGLVRGINYGYTFGSGTRLTVV.

This chain connects TRBV6-5 to TRBJ1-2; TCRdb picks TRBD1, but there is no DNA to check that call. Germline loops: CDR1 MNHEY, CDR2 SVGAGI. The CDR3 has 14 amino acids. Here the CDR3 reads CASSYGQGARGYTF.

This chain uses TRBV20-1 with TRBJ1-2; TCRdb reports TRBD1, a call that lacks DNA to check it against. The CDR3 is made up of 12 amino acids. Germline V gene sequence: CDR1 DFQATT, CDR2 SNEGSKA (reference sequence). The CDR3 sequence: CSAPGQGDGYTF.

The V call is TRBV19, the J call TRBJ1-1. The CDR3 runs to 15 residues. Germline values: CDR1 LNHDA, CDR2 SQIVND (reference sequence). The CDR3 spells CASRQVTKGNTEAFF.